This TCR beta chain was found in a study of early T cells in non-severe SARS-CoV-2 infection. The CDR3 is 13 amino acids. The ends were cut back, 5 bases at V and 3 bases at J, with 7 bases in the middle. This clonotype has just a few counts. Individual cDNA molecules were tagged with unique molecular identifiers. One entry per CDR3 protein, called by TCRdb with MiXCR from the 5' RACE reads. The sample has about 50,000 distinct CDR3 sequences; more than 13% are singletons. The TCR originated in an adult who was a healthcare worker with PCR-confirmed SARS-CoV-2 infection or an uninfected control (not recorded which). The rearrangement links TRBV12-3 or TRBV12-4 to TRBJ2-2, with D tentatively TRBD2 (6 bases). This specimen was whole blood, taken at baseline. The CDR3 DNA follows: TGTGCCAGCAGTAGCGGGTACACCGGGGAGCTGTTTTTT. This gives the protein CASSSGYTGELFF.